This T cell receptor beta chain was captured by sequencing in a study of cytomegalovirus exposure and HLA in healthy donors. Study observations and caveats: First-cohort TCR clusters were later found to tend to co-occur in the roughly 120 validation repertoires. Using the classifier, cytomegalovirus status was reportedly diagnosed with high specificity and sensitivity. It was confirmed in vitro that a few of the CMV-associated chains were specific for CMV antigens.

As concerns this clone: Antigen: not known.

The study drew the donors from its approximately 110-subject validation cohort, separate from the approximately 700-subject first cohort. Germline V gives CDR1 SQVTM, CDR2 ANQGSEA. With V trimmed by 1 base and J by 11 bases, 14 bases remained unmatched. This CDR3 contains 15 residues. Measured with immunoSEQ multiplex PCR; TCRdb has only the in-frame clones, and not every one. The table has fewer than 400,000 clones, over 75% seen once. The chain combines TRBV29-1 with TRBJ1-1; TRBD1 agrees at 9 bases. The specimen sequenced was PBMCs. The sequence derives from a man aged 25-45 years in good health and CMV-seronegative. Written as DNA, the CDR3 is TGCAGCGTTGAAGGCCGGACAGGGGCACTTGCGGGGGCTTTCTTT. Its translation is CSVEGRTGALAGAFF.